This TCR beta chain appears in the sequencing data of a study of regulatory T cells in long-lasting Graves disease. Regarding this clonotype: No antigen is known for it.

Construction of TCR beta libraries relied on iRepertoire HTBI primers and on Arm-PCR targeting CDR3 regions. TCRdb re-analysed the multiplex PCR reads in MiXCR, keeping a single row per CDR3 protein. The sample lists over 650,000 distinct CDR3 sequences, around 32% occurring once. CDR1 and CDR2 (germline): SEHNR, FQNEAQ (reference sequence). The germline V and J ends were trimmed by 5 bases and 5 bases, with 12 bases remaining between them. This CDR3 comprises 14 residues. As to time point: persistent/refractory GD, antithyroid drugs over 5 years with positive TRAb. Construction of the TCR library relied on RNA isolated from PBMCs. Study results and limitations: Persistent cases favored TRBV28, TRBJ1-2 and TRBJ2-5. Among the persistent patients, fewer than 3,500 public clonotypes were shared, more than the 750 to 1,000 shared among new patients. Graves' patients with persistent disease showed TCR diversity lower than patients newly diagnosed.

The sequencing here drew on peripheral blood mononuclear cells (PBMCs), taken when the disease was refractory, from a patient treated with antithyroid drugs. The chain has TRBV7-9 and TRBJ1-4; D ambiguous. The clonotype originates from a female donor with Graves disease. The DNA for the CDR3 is TGTGCCAGCAGCAAACAGCGTAACAATGAAAAACTGTTTTTT. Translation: CASSKQRNNEKLFF.